This TCR beta chain was identified during a study of human T cells and chemical hapten exposure (dated by TCRdb to 2020 to 2023). Looking at the study overall: For sensitization, 2% DPC in acetone was applied to a 2 cm by 2 cm area of upper inner arm skin. Blood samples were taken from patients before sensitization (week 0) and at 2, 6 and about 24 weeks after DPC sensitization. Libraries were pooled for sequencing, and per-sample TCR yields varied mainly because of small differences in library volumes within the pool. About 30 alopecia patients provided blood for TCR sequencing at one to four time points (pre-sensitization, 2, 6 and 24 weeks). Patch testing on the upper back used Finn chambers containing 0.01% DPC, with scoring done after 6 days according to International Contact Dermatitis Research Group standards. Throughout the study period of 20 to 25 weeks, patients also received therapeutic DPC doses to the scalp every week. The study tracked peripheral blood TCR repertoire changes in vivo during primary and secondary sensitization to the hapten diphenylcyclopropenone (DPC) in alopecia patients. Most of the patients in the cohort were female, and the cohort covered alopecia areata with under or over 50% scalp involvement, alopecia totalis and alopecia universalis. Findings and caveats that apply to the study as a whole: Repeated subsampling changed both the strength of the expansion versus patch-test correlation and the threshold at which the correlation became significant. No change with DPC sensitization was found in the number of TCRs above 1 in 1000 frequency, and no evidence of global repertoire structure alterations was found. Compared with pre-sensitization or healthy control sets, expanded TCRs formed significantly more large CDR3 similarity clusters, which is consistent with antigen-driven responses. Alopecia, a presumed autoimmune disease, was present in all patients, so the immune response of the patients might differ from that of healthy individuals. A positive correlation was found between the number of PT1 expanded TCRs and patch test score, with significance reached at thresholds 8, 16 and 32 but not 4.

The library was generated by RACE. Reads for this sample came from a NextSeq 500. During library preparation, unique molecular identifiers were attached to individual cDNA molecules so that TCRs could be counted in a quantitative, reproducible way. Both TCR alpha and TCR beta chains were sequenced from each blood RNA sample. The paper's data handling went like this. The median number of TCRs per sample was over 95,000, ranging from about 20,000 to 750,000. V, J and CDR3 annotation of the TCR reads was carried out using the Decombinator software suite. For the PS versus PT1 abundance plots, all samples were subsampled to the same number of TCRs (28,000). Expanded TCRs were defined as absent before sensitization and observed at least eight times at the 2-week time point. The public reads were reanalyzed by TCRdb: fastp trimming at Q25, MiXCR alignment, in-frame beta chains only. Entries are consolidated by CDR3 protein sequence, retaining the most common genes and DNA. It is TCRdb's table, rather than the study itself, that gives the V and J calls and clone size. Here the sample has around 340,000 distinct CDR3 sequences; 5.5% to 8% occur a single time. Clones ranked in the top ten supply less than 10% of the sample.

This clonotype has at least ten counts. No antigen is known for it. No much larger clonotype is one base removed from it; base qualities were not supplied. Interpreted using the paper, the time point label stands for: patch test 1, 2 weeks after DPC sensitization. Sample treatment or condition, as interpreted from the label and publication: therapeutic diphenylcyclopropenone sensitization with weekly scalp DPC. At each patch-test visit, blood was drawn before the patch test was applied. Patients were eligible if aged 18 to 70, diagnosed with alopecia and judged suitable for DPC therapy, and pregnant patients were excluded. Total RNA was extracted from unfractionated whole blood collected in Tempus Blood RNA tubes. This TCR was recovered from a woman younger than 35 with alopecia areata. Some clones in this sample may be carry-over from other donors' samples. The sample in question was whole blood, obtained in connection with sensitization to the hapten diphenylcyclopropenone (DPC).

The encoded CDR3 is CASRDGTYEQYF. DNA sequence: TGTGCCAGCAGGGACGGTACATACGAGCAGTACTTC. Recombination connected TRBV25-1 to TRBJ2-7, with no reliable assignment of the D segment. Reading from cysteine to phenylalanine, the CDR3 counts 12 amino acids. The DNA shown is the 36-base CDR3, in frame from base 1. The germline V gene sets CDR1 to MGHDK and CDR2 to SYGVNS. V is clipped by 6 bases and J by 4 bases, and the sequence between their germline boundaries is 10 bases long.